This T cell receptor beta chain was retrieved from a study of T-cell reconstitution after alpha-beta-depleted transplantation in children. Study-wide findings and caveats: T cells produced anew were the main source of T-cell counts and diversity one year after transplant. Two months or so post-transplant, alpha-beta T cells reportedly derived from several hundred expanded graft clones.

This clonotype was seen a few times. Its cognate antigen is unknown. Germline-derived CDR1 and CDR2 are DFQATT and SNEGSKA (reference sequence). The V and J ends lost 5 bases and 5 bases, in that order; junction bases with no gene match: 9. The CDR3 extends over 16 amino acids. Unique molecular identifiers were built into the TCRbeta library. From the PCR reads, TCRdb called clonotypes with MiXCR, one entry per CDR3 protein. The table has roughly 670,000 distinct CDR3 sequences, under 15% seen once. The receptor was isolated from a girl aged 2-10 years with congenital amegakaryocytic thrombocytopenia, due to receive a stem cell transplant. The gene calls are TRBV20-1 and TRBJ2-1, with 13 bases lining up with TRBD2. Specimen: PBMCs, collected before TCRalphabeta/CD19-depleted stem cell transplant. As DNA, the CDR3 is TGCAGTGCTCTCGAACCCGGGACTAGCGGGAACAATGAGCAGTTCTTC. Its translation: CSALEPGTSGNNEQFF.